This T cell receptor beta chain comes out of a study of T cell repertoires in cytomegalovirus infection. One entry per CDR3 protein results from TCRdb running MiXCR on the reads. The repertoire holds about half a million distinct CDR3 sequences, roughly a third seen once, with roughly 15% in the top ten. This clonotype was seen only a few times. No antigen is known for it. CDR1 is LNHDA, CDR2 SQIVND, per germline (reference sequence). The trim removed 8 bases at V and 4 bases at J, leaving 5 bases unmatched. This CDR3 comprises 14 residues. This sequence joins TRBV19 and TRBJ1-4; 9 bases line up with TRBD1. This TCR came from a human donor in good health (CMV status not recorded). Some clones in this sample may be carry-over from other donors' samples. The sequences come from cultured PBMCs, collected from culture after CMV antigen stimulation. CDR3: CASQDRGNNEKLFF. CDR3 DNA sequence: TGTGCCAGTCAGGACAGGGGTAATAATGAAAAACTGTTTTTT.